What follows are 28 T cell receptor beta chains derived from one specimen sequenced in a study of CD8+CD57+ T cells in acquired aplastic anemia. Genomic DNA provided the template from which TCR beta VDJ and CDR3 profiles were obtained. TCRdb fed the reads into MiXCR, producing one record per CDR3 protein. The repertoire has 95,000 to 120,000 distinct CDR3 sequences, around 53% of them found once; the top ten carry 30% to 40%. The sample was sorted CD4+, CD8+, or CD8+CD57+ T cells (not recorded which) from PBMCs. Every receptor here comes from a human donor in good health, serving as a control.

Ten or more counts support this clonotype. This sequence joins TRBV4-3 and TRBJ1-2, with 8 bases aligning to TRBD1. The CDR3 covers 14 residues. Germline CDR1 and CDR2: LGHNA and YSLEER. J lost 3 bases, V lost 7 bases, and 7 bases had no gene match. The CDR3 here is CASTANRGDYGYTF. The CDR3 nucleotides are TGCGCCAGCACTGCAAACAGGGGGGACTATGGCTACACCTTC.

In nucleotides, the CDR3 is TGCGCCAGCAGCCAAGTGCCGGGGATCCAGCCCCAGCATTTT. Residues: CASSQVPGIQPQHF. V and J are TRBV4-3 and TRBJ1-5; D not resolved. Trimming stripped 1 base from V and 7 bases from J, with 11 bases between. The CDR3 contains 14 residues. Germline values: CDR1 LGHNA, CDR2 YSLEER.

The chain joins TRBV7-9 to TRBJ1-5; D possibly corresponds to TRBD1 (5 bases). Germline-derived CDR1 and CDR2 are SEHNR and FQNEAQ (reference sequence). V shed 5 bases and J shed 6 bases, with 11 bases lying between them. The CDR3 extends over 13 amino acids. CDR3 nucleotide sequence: TGTGCCAGCAGCGAGTTTGGGGCTCAGCCCCAGCATTTT. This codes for CASSEFGAQPQHF.

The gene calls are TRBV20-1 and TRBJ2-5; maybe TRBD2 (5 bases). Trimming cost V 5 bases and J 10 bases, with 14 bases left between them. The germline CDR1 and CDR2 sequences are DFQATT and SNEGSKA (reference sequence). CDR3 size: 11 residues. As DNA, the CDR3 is TGCAGTGCTGCCTTCAGCGAGGGCCAGTACTTC. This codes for CSAAFSEGQYF.

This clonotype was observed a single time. The CDR3 region is CASSSQIIEETQYF. CDR3 in DNA: TGTGCCAGCAGCTCCCAAATTATAGAAGAGACCCAGTACTTC. The chain carries TRBV7-2 and TRBJ2-5; D ambiguous. V lost 4 bases and J lost 3, with 12 bases in between. This CDR3 is 14 amino acids long. Per the germline V gene, CDR1 is SGHTA and CDR2 is FQGNSA.

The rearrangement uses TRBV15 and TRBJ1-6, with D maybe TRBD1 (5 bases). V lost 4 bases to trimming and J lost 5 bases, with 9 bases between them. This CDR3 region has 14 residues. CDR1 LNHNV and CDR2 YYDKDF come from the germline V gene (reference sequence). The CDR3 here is CATSTTVHNSPLHF. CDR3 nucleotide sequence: TGTGCCACCAGCACGACAGTTCATAATTCACCCCTCCACTTT.

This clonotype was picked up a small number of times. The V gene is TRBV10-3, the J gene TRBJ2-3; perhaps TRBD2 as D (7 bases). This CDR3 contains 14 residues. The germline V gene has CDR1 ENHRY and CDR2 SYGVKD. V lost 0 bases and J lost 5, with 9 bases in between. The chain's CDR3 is CAISESRGGDTQYF. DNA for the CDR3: TGTGCCATCAGTGAGTCGAGGGGGGGAGATACGCAGTATTTT.

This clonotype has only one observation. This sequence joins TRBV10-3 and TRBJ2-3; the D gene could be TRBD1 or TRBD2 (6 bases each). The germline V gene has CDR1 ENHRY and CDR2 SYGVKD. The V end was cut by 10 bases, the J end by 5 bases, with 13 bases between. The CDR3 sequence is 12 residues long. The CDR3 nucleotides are TGTGCCACGGGGGCGGTCGAAGATACGCAGTATTTT. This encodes CATGAVEDTQYF.

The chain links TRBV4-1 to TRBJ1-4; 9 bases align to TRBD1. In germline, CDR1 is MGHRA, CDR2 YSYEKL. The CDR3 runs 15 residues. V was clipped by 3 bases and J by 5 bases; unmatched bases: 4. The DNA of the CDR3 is TGCGCCAGCAGCCAGGACAGGGGCCTAAATGAAAAACTGTTTTTT. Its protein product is CASSQDRGLNEKLFF.

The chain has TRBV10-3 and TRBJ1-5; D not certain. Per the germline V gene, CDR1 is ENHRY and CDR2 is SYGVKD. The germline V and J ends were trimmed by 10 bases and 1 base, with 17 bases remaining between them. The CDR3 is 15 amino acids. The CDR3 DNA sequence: TGTGCCAAACCATCAAATAGCGGAAGCAATCAGCCCCAGCATTTT. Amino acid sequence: CAKPSNSGSNQPQHF.

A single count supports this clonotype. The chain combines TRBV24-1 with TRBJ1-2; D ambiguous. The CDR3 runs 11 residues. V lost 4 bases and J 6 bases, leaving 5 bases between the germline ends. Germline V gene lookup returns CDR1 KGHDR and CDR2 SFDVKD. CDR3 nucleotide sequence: TGTGCCACCAGTGAGGGCGATGGCTACACCTTC. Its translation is CATSEGDGYTF.

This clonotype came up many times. Here the CDR3 reads CASSQDRQGGWTQYF. CDR3 coding DNA: TGCGCCAGCAGCCAAGATAGACAGGGCGGTTGGACCCAGTACTTC. The genes are TRBV4-3 and TRBJ2-5, with 7 bases identical to TRBD1. The CDR3 runs to 15 residues. V was pared by 0 bases and J by 7 bases, with 8 bases of the junction left unmatched. Per germline, CDR1 LGHNA and CDR2 YSLEER.

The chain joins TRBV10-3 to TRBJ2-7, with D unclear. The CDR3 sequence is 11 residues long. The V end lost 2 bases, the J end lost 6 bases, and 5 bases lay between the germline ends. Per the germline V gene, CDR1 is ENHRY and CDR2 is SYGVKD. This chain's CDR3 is CAISEESEQYF. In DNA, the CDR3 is TGTGCCATCAGTGAGGAGTCCGAGCAGTACTTC.

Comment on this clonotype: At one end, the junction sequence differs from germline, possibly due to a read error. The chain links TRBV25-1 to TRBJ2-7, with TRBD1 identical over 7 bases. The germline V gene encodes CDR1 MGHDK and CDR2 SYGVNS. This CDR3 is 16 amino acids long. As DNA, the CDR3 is TGTGCCGGCAGTGGGACGGACAGGACCAGTCCATACGAGCAGTACTTC. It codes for CAGSGTDRTSPYEQYF.

The CDR3 DNA reads as TGTGCCAGCAGTGGGGGGGCAGCGGAAACCTACGAGCAGTACTTC. It translates to CASSGGAAETYEQYF. This chain joins TRBV25-1 and TRBJ2-7; D may be TRBD1 or TRBD2 (6 bases each). The CDR3 runs 15 residues. V dropped 4 bases and J dropped 2 bases, with 15 bases sitting between them. Germline-derived CDR1 and CDR2 are MGHDK and SYGVNS.

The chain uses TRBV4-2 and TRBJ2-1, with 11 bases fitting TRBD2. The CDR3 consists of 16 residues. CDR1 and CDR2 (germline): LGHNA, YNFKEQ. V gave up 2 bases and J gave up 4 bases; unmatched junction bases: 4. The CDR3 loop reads CASSQFGTSGYNEQFF. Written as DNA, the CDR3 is TGTGCCAGCAGCCAATTCGGGACTAGCGGTTACAATGAGCAGTTCTTC.

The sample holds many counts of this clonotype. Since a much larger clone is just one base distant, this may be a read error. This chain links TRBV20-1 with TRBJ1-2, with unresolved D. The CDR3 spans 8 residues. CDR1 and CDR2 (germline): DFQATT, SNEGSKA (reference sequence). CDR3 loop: CSVSGCTF. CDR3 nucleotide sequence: TGCAGTGTAAGTGGCTGCACCTTC.

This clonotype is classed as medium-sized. This CDR3 reads CASSPPTGREAFF. The CDR3 coding sequence is TGCGCCAGCAGCCCGCCCACCGGGCGTGAAGCTTTCTTT. The chain uses TRBV4-1 and TRBJ1-1; D is uncertain. CDR1 and CDR2 (germline): MGHRA, YSYEKL. V gave up 4 bases and J gave up 7 bases, with 13 bases separating them. The CDR3 has 13 residues.

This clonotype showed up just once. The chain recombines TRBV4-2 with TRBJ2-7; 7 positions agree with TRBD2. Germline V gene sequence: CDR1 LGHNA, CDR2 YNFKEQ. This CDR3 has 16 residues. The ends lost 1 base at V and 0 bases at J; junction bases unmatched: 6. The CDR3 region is CASSQGRGDTSYEQYF. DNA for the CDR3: TGTGCCAGCAGCCAAGGTCGGGGGGATACCTCCTACGAGCAGTACTTC.

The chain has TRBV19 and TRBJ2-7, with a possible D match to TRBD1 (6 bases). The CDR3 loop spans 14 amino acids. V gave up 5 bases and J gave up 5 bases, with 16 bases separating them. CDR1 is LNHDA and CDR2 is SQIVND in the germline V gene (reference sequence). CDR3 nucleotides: TGTGCCAGTAGTGGAGCCTCAGGGGCCGACGAGCAGTACTTC. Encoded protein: CASSGASGADEQYF.

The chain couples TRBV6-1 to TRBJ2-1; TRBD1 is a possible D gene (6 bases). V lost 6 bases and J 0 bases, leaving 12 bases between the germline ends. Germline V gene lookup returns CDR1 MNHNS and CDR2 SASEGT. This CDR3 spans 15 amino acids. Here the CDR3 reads CASSLDSLSYNEQFF. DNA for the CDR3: TGTGCCAGCAGCCTGGACAGCCTCTCCTACAATGAGCAGTTCTTC.

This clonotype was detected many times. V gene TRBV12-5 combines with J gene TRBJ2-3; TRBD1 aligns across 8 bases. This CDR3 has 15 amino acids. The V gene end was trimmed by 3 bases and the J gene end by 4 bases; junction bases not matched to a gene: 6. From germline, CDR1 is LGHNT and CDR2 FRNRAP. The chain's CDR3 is CASGFPSGQADTQYF. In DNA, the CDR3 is TGTGCTAGTGGTTTCCCCTCGGGACAGGCAGATACGCAGTATTTT.

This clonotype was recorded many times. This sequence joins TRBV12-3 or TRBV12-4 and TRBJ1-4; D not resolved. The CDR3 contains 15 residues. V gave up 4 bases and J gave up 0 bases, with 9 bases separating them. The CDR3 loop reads CASSSVTSTNEKLFF. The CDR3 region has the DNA TGTGCCAGCAGTTCCGTGACCTCAACTAATGAAAAACTGTTTTTT.

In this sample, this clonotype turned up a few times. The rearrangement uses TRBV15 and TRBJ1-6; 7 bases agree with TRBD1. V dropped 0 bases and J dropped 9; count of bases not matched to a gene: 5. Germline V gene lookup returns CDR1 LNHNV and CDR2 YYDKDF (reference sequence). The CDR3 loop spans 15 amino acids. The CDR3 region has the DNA TGTGCCACCAGCAGAGACAGGGGGATGAGTTCACCCCTCCACTTT. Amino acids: CATSRDRGMSSPLHF.

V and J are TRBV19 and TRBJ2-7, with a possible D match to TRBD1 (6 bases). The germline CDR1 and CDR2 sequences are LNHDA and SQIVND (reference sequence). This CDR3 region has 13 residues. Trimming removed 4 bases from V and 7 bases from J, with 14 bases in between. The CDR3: CASSTGTGYEQYF. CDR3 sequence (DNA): TGTGCCAGTAGTACCGGAACAGGGTATGAGCAGTACTTC.

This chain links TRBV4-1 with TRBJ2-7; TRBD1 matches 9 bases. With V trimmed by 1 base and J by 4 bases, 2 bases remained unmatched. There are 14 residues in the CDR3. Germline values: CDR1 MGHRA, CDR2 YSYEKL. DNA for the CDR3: TGCGCCAGCAGCCAAGTGGGACAGGGTTACGAGCAGTACTTC. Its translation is CASSQVGQGYEQYF.

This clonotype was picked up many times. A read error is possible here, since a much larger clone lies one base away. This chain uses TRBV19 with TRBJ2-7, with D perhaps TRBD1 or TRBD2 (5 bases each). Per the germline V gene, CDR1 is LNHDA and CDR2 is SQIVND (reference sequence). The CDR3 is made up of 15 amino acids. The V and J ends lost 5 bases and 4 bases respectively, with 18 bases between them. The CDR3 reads CASSQIDGTGYEQYF. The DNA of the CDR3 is TGTGCCAGTAGTCAAATCGACGGGACCGGTTACGAGCAGTACTTC.

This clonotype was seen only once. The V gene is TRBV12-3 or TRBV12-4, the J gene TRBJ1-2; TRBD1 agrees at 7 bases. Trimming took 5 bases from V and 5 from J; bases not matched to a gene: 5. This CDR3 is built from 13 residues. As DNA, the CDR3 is TGTGCCAGCAGTAACAGGGGTAGTTATGGCTACACCTTC. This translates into CASSNRGSYGYTF.